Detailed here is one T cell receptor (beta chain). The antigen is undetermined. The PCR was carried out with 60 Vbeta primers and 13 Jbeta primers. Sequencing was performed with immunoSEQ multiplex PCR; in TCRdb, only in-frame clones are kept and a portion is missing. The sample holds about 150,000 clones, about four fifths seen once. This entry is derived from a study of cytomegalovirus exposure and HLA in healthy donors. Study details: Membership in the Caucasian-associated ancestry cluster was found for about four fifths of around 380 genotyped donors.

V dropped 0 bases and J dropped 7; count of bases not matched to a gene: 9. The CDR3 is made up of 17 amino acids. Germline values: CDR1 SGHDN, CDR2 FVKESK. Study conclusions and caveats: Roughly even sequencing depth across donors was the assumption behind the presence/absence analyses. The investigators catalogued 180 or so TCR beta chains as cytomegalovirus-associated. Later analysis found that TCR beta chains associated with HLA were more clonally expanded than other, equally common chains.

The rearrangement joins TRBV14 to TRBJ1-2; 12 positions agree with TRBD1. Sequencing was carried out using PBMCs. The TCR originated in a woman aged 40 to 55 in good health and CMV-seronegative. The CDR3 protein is CASSQDNMGQGARGYTF. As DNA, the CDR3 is TGTGCCAGCAGCCAAGATAATATGGGACAGGGGGCGCGTGGCTACACCTTC. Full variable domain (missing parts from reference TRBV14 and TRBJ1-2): EAGVTQFPSHSVIEKGQTVTLRCDPISGHDNLYWYRRVMGKEIKFLLHFVKESKQDESGMPNNRFLAERTGGTYSTLKVQPAELEDSGVYFCASSQDNMGQGARGYTFGSGTRLTVV.